This passage covers 18 T cell receptor beta chains from one sample sequenced in a study of human T cells and chemical hapten exposure. Stated time point: patch test 2, 6 weeks after DPC sensitization. Indicated treatment: therapeutic diphenylcyclopropenone sensitization with weekly scalp DPC. TCRdb reprocessed the RACE reads via MiXCR and lists one record per CDR3 protein. The table includes approximately 92,000 distinct CDR3 sequences, more than 9.5% detected once. The material was whole blood, obtained in connection with sensitization to the hapten diphenylcyclopropenone (DPC). These receptors originate from a woman aged 40 to 50 with alopecia areata. Some clones in this sample may be carry-over from other donors' samples.

The V gene is TRBV11-2, the J gene TRBJ2-3; 8 nucleotides match TRBD2. The CDR3 spans 13 residues. CDR1 SGHAT and CDR2 FQNNGV come from the germline V gene. Trimming removed 5 bases from V and 7 bases from J; junction bases left unmatched: 5. CDR3 in DNA: TGTGCCAGCAGCGACACGGGGGGGAATACGCAGTATTTT. Its translation is CASSDTGGNTQYF.

This clonotype was detected ten times or more. The V call is TRBV4-3, the J call TRBJ1-1, with D unresolved. V gave up 0 bases and J gave up 5 bases, with 16 bases separating them. The CDR3 is made up of 16 amino acids. The germline CDR1 and CDR2 sequences are LGHNA and YSLEER. In nucleotides, the CDR3 is TGCGCCAGCAGCCAAGAGCCGTTACGGGGAGGGACTGAAGCTTTCTTT. Translation: CASSQEPLRGGTEAFF.

In its sample, this clonotype was seen many times. This chain uses TRBV6-6 with TRBJ1-1; the D is unclear. Per the germline V gene, CDR1 is MNHNY and CDR2 is SVGAGI (reference sequence). The CDR3 runs to 10 residues. Trimming took off 6 bases at V and 11 bases at J, with 10 bases between the two ends. The CDR3: CASREGSAFF. The CDR3 DNA follows: TGTGCCAGCAGAGAGGGTAGCGCTTTCTTT.

This clonotype was seen at least ten times. Written as DNA, the CDR3 is TGTGCCAGCAGCTTGGGGAAGGGCAGGGGACTTTATGGAAACACCATATATTTT. This gives the protein CASSLGKGRGLYGNTIYF. The rearrangement links TRBV5-6 to TRBJ1-3; tentatively, D is TRBD1 (6 bases). Germline assignment: CDR1 SGHDT and CDR2 YYEEEE. The CDR3 runs to 18 residues. Trimming took off 0 bases at V and 3 bases at J, with 19 bases between the two ends.

This clonotype appeared many times. CDR3 sequence (DNA): TGTGCCAGCAGTTTAAAGAAGGATGAGCAGTTCTTC. Translating it yields CASSLKKDEQFF. V gene TRBV12-3 or TRBV12-4 combines with J gene TRBJ2-1; D gene uncertain. The V gene lost 2 bases and the J gene lost 8 bases, with 7 bases spanning the gap. This CDR3 region has 12 residues.

The chain carries TRBV11-2 and TRBJ2-1; possibly TRBD1 for D (5 bases). CDR1 is SGHAT and CDR2 is FQNNGV in the germline V gene. CDR3 size: 15 residues. Trimming pared 0 bases from V and 9 bases from J, leaving 15 bases between. The CDR3 region has the DNA TGTGCCAGCAGCTTAGATTTTTCAGGGCCGAGTGAGCAGTTCTTC. This codes for CASSLDFSGPSEQFF.

This clonotype was seen many times. This sequence joins TRBV20-1 and TRBJ1-1, with D unresolved. V shed 6 bases and J shed 1 base, with 18 bases lying between them. CDR3 size: 15 residues. Germline CDR1 and CDR2: DFQATT and SNEGSKA (reference sequence). CDR3 DNA: TGCAGTGCCCCCCGATCGGGGAGCCCGAACACTGAAGCTTTCTTT. Protein product: CSAPRSGSPNTEAFF.

The CDR3, as DNA: TGTGCCAGCAGTCTAAGGGGGGCGAAGACTGAAGCTTTCTTT. Its translation: CASSLRGAKTEAFF. The chain has TRBV12-3 or TRBV12-4 and TRBJ1-1, with D maybe TRBD1 (6 bases). Trimming left V 5 bases short and J 5 bases short, with 15 bases between. The CDR3 totals 14 residues.

This clonotype was seen repeatedly, ten times or more. The V gene is TRBV11-2, the J gene TRBJ2-7, with D unresolved. CDR1 and CDR2 from the germline V gene are SGHAT and FQNNGV. Deletions cut 5 bases from V and 2 bases from J, with 13 bases between. The length of the CDR3 is 14 residues. The CDR3 spells CASSTVGFPYEQYF. In nucleotides, the CDR3 is TGTGCCAGCAGCACAGTGGGTTTCCCCTACGAGCAGTACTTC.

The gene calls are TRBV28 and TRBJ2-5; TRBD2 matches 10 bases. The germline V gene has CDR1 MDHEN and CDR2 SYDVKM. The CDR3 totals 14 residues. V shed 3 bases, J shed 7 bases, and the junction held 5 bases outside the gene matches. The CDR3 loop is CASSFLAGDGTQYF. DNA for the CDR3: TGTGCCAGCAGTTTCCTAGCGGGAGATGGGACCCAGTACTTC.

V and J are TRBV5-8 and TRBJ2-7, with TRBD2 matching 7 bases. From germline, CDR1 is SGHTS and CDR2 YDEGEE. The ends lost 1 base at V and 0 bases at J; junction bases unmatched: 10. The length of the CDR3 is 17 residues. The CDR3 DNA is TGTGCCAGCAGCTTGAACGTCAGGACTAGAGCCTCCTACGAGCAGTACTTC. The encoded protein is CASSLNVRTRASYEQYF.

The sample holds many counts of this clonotype. The chain recombines TRBV7-2 with TRBJ2-6; D call uncertain. V was trimmed by 5 bases and J by 3 bases, leaving 5 bases between them. The CDR3 spans 13 residues. Germline assignment: CDR1 SGHTA and CDR2 FQGNSA. CDR3 DNA sequence: TGTGCCAGCAGCAGCAATGGGGCCAACGTCCTGACTTTC. As protein: CASSSNGANVLTF.

Details on this clonotype: A single base separates this from a much larger clone, so it may be a read error. This sequence joins TRBV3-1 and TRBJ1-2; D gene uncertain. The CDR3 covers 14 residues. CDR1 and CDR2 (germline): LGHDT, YNNKEL (reference sequence). CDR3 region: CVSSQLQDHYGYTF. Written as DNA, the CDR3 is TGTGTCAGCAGCCAACTCCAGGACCACTATGGCTACACCTTC.

This clonotype was seen many times. The chain employs TRBV12-3 or TRBV12-4 and TRBJ1-2, with unresolved D. The V gene lost 3 bases and the J gene lost 5 bases, with 10 bases spanning the gap. CDR3 length: 13 amino acids. The DNA of the CDR3 is TGTGCCAGCAGTTTGTACGGAACATATGGCTACACCTTC. This sequence encodes CASSLYGTYGYTF.

J is TRBJ2-7 and V is TRBV14; TRBD2 matches 8 bases. V gave up 0 bases and J gave up 7 bases; unmatched junction bases: 11. The CDR3 length is 16 residues. In germline, CDR1 is SGHDN, CDR2 FVKESK. The CDR3 DNA sequence: TGTGCCAGCAGCCAAGACTCCGGGGGGGCCCCTAGGGAGCAGTACTTC. Amino acids: CASSQDSGGAPREQYF.

There are a few counts of this clonotype. A much larger clone is a single base away; this may be a read error. The chain couples TRBV7-3 to TRBJ1-1; D unresolved. V lost 1 base to trimming and J lost 1 base, with 4 bases between them. The length of the CDR3 is 13 residues. Germline CDR1 SGHTA, CDR2 FQGTGA. The CDR3 coding sequence is TGTGCCAGCAGCTTAATGAGGAACACTGAAGCTTTCTTT. Its translation is CASSLMRNTEAFF. Filled out from reference TRBV7-3 and TRBJ1-1, the complete variable domain reads GAGVSQTPSNKVTEKGKYVELRCDPISGHTALYWYRQSLGQGPEFLIYFQGTGAADDSGLPNDRFFAVRPEGSVSTLKIQRTERGDSAVYLCASSLMRNTEAFFGQGTRLTVV.

This clonotype was observed at least ten times. This chain uses TRBV20-1 with TRBJ2-6; D unclear. The CDR3 runs 15 residues. From germline, CDR1 is DFQATT and CDR2 SNEGSKA (reference sequence). The V end lost 1 base, the J end lost 0 bases, and 7 bases lay between the germline ends. CDR3 sequence: CSARVPHSGANVLTF. CDR3 bases: TGCAGTGCTAGAGTCCCGCACTCTGGGGCCAACGTCCTGACTTTC.

This chain joins TRBV11-3 and TRBJ1-1; weak D call: TRBD1 (5 bases). The CDR3 loop spans 15 amino acids. Germline CDR1 reads SGHNT; CDR2 reads YENEEA. V gave up 2 bases and J gave up 1 base, with 11 bases separating them. CDR3 bases: TGTGCCAGCAGCTTACGACGGGACGGGAACACTGAAGCTTTCTTT. It is translated as CASSLRRDGNTEAFF.